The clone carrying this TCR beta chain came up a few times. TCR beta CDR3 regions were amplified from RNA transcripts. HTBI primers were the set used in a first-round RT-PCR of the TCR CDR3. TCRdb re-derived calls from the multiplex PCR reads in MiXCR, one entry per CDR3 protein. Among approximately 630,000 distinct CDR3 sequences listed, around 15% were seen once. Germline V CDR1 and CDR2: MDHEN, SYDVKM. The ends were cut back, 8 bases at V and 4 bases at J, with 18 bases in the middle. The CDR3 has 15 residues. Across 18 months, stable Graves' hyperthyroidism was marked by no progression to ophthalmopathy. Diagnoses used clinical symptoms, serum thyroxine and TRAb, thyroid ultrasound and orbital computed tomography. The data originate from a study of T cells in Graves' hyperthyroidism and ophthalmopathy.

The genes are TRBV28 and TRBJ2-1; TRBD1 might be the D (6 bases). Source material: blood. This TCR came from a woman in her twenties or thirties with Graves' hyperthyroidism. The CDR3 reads CASPQGHPEYNEQFF. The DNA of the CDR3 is TGTGCCAGCCCTCAGGGACACCCCGAATACAATGAGCAGTTCTTC.